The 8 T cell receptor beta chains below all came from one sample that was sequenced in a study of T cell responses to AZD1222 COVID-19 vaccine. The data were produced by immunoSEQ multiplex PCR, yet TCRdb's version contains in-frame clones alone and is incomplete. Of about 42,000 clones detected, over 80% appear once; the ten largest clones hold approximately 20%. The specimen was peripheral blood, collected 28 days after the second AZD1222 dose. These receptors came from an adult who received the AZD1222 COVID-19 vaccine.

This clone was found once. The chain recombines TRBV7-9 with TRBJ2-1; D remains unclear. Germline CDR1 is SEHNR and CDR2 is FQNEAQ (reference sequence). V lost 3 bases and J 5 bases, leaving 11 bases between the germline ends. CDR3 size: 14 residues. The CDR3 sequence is CASSFLWTDNEQFF. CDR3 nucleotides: TGTGCCAGCAGCTTCCTTTGGACCGACAATGAGCAGTTCTTC.

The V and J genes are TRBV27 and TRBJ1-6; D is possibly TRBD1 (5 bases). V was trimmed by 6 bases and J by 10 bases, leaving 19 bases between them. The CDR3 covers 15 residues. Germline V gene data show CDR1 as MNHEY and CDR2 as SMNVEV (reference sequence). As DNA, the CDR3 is TGTGCCAGCAGCCTTAAGGGGTGGGGAGGCTCACCCCTCCACTTT. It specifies CASSLKGWGGSPLHF.

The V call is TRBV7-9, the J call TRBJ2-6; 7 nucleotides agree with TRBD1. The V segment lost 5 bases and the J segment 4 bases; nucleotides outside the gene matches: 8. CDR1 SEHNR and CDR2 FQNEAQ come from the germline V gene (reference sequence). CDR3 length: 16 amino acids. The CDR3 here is CASSRDRVDGANVLTF. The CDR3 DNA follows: TGTGCCAGCAGCCGCGACAGGGTGGACGGGGCCAACGTCCTGACTTTC.

CDR3 protein: CASSLTPSPSNYGYTF. For the CDR3, the DNA is TGTGCCAGCAGCTTAACCCCCTCCCCGTCTAACTATGGCTACACCTTC. The rearrangement joins TRBV7-3 to TRBJ1-2; D unresolved. V shed 0 bases and J shed 0 bases, with 11 bases lying between them. This CDR3 region has 16 residues. Germline lookup yields CDR1 SGHTA and CDR2 FQGTGA.

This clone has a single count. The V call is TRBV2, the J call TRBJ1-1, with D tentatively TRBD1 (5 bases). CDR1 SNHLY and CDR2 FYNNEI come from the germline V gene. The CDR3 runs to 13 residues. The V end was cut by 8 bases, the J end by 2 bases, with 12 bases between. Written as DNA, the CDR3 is TGTGCCAGCCTCAGGGAAATTAACACTGAAGCTTTCTTT. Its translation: CASLREINTEAFF.

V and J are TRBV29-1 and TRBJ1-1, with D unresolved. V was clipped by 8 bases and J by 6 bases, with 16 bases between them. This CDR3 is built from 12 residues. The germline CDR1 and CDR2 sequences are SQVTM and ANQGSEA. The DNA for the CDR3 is TGCAGCACTTGGACCTCTCCGGCTGAAGCTTTCTTT. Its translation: CSTWTSPAEAFF. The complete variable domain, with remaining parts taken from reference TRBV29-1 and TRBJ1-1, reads SAVISQKPSRDICQRGTSLTIQCQVDSQVTMMFWYRQQPGQSLTLIATANQGSEATYESGFVIDKFPISRPNLTFSTLTVSNMSPEDSSIYLCSTWTSPAEAFFGQGTRLTVV.

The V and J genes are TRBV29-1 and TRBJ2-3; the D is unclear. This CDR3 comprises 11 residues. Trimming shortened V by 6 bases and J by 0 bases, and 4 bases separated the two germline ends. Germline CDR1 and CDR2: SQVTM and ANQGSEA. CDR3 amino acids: CSVYSTDTQYF. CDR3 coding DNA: TGCAGCGTGTACAGCACAGATACGCAGTATTTT.

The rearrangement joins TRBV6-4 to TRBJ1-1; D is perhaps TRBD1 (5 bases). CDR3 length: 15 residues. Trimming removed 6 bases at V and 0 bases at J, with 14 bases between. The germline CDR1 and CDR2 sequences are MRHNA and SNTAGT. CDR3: CASRPGPYMNTEAFF. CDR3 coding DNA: TGTGCCAGCAGACCGGGGCCCTACATGAACACTGAAGCTTTCTTT.